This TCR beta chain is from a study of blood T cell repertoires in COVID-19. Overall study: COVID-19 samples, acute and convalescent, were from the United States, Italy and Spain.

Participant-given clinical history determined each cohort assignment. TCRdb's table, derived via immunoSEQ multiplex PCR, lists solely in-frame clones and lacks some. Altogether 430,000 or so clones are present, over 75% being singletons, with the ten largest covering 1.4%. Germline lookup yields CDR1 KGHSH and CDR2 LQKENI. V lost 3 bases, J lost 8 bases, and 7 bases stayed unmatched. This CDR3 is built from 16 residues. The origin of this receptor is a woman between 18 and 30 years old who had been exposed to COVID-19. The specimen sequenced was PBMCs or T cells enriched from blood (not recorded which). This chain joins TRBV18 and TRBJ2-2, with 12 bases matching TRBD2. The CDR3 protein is CASSPAGTSGLGELFF. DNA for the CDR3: TGTGCCAGCTCACCGGCGGGGACTAGCGGGCTAGGGGAGCTGTTTTTT.